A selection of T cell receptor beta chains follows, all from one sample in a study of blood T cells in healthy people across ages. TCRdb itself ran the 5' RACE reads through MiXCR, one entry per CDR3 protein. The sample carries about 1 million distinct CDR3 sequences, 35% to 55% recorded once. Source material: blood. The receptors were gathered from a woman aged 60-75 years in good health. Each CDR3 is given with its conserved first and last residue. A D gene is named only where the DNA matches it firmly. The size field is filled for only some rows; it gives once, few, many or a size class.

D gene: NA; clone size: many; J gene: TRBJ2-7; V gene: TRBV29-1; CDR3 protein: CSVEGAPTYEQYF; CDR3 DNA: TGCAGCGTTGAAGGAGCCCCTACCTACGAGCAGTACTTC
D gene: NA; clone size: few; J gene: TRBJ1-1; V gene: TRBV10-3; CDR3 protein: CAIRERQTEQNTEAFF; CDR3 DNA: TGTGCCATCAGAGAACGCCAGACAGAACAGAACACTGAAGCTTTCTTT
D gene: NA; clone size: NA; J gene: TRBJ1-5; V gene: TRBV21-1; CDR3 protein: CASSKGRLTAWVQGPNSNQPQHF; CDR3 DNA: TGTGCCAGCAGCAAAGGGCGTCTGACAGCGTGGGTCCAGGGGCCAAATAGCAATCAGCCCCAGCATTTT
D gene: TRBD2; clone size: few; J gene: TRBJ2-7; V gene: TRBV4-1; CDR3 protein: CASSQQGLAGGYEQYF; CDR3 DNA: TGCGCCAGCAGCCAACAGGGACTAGCGGGAGGCTACGAGCAGTACTTC
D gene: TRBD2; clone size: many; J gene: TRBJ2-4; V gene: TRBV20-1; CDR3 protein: CSAREWGNIQYF; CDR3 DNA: TGCAGTGCGCGGGAGTGGGGAAACATTCAGTACTTC
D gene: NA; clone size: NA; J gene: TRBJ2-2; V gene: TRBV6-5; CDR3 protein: CASSYVPVTTGELFF; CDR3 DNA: TGTGCCAGCAGTTACGTGCCAGTAACCACCGGGGAGCTGTTTTTT
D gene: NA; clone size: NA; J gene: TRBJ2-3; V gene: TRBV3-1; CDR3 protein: CASSQVGRTDTQYF; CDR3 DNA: TGTGCCAGCAGCCAAGTGGGCCGCACAGATACGCAGTATTTT
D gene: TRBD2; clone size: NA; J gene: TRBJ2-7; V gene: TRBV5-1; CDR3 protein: CASSQGLAGVQYEQYF; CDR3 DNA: TGCGCCAGCAGCCAAGGACTAGCGGGAGTTCAATACGAGCAGTACTTC
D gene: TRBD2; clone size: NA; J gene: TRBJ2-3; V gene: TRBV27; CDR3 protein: CASTQTSGITDTQYF; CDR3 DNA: TGTGCCAGCACTCAGACTAGCGGAATAACAGATACGCAGTATTTT
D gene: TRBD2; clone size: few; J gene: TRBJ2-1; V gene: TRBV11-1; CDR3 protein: CASGAGGYNNEQFF; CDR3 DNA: TGTGCCAGCGGAGCGGGAGGGTACAACAATGAGCAGTTCTTC
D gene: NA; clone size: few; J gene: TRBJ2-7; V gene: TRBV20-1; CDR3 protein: CSARDSLGSSYEQYF; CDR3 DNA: TGCAGTGCTAGAGACTCACTCGGGAGCTCCTACGAGCAGTACTTC
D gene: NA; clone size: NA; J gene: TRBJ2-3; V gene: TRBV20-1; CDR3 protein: CSAREGARGTDTQYF; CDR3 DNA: TGCAGTGCTAGAGAGGGTGCTAGGGGCACAGATACGCAGTATTTT
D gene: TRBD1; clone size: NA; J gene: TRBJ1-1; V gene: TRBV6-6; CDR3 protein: CASNELRGRTAFF; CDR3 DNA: TGTGCCAGCAACGAGCTCAGGGGGCGAACGGCTTTCTTT
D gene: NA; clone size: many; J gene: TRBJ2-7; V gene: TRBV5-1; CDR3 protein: CASGPGLNPYEQYF; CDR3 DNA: TGCGCCAGCGGACCGGGACTTAACCCCTACGAGCAGTACTTC
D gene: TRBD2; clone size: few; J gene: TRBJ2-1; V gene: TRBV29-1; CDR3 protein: CSVDPSGRVVEQFF; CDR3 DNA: TGCAGCGTTGATCCTAGCGGGAGAGTTGTTGAGCAGTTCTTC
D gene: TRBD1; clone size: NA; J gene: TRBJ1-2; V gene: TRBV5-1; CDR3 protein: CASRTGTGGLGYTF; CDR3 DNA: TGCGCCAGCAGGACCGGGACAGGGGGCCTTGGCTACACCTTC
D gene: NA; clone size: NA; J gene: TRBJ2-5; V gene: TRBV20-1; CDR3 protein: CSARQREGASEQYF; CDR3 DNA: TGCAGTGCTAGACAACGGGAAGGGGCCAGTGAGCAGTACTTC
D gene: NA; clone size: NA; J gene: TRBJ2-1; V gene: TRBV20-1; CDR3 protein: CSAVGISHNEQFF; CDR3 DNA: TGCAGTGCAGTGGGGATTTCCCACAATGAGCAGTTCTTC
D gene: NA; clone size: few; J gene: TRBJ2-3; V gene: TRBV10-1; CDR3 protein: CASAGGSGSTDTQYF; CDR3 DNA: TGCGCCTCGGCTGGGGGGAGCGGGAGCACAGATACGCAGTATTTT